The TCR beta chain under discussion was sequenced for a study of T cells in Graves' hyperthyroidism and ophthalmopathy. Broader study findings: Blood also contained most expanded thyroid clonotypes above 0.001. In validation, the model predicted ophthalmopathy. These predictions came a median approximately 5.9 months before onset. From stable hyperthyroidism, ophthalmopathy was set apart by a 13 V-J model.

TCR beta CDR3 region amplification was performed from RNA transcripts. The study used the HTBI primer set for a first-round RT-PCR of the TCR CDR3. TCRdb called the multiplex PCR reads again in MiXCR, with one record for every CDR3 protein. The table records hundreds of thousands of distinct CDR3 sequences, roughly 17% of them present only once. Concerning this clonotype itself: Its antigen is unknown. A much larger clone differs from this one at a single base, so this may be a read error.

For Graves' hyperthyroidism to be stable, ophthalmopathy could not progress within 18 months. This sequence was found in a woman under 30 with Graves' hyperthyroidism. The sample was blood.

CDR3 in amino acids: CATSDSYELGNEQFF. The CDR3 DNA is TGTGCCACCAGTGATTCCTATGAGCTAGGGAATGAGCAGTTCTTC. The chain joins TRBV24-1 to TRBJ2-1; D is undetermined. The germline gives CDR1 KGHDR, CDR2 SFDVKD. This CDR3 spans 15 amino acids. Trimming removed 2 bases at V and 7 bases at J, with 14 bases between.